The sequence of this T cell receptor beta chain was determined in a study of blood T cell repertoires in COVID-19. Cohort placement rested on clinical history that participants reported themselves. Recovered status applied to Cohort 3 donors who had two consecutive negative PCRs. It also applied to those with clearance or with symptom resolution. The table came from immunoSEQ multiplex PCR; TCRdb's copy has only in-frame clones and leaves some out. The data contain 140,000 to 150,000 clones, roughly 90% of them seen just once; the ten biggest clones take up roughly 4%. Per the germline V gene, CDR1 is SGHDN and CDR2 is FVKESK. The CDR3 consists of 15 residues. The junction had 6 bases not matched to a gene; V was cut back by 5 bases and J by 6 bases.

The sequence came from a man between 50 and 59 years old who had recovered from COVID-19. The V call is TRBV14, the J call TRBJ2-1, with 11 bases matching TRBD2. Sequenced input: PBMCs or T cells enriched from blood (not recorded which). This CDR3 is CASSKRLAGPNEQFF. The DNA of the CDR3 is TGTGCCAGCAGCAAAAGACTAGCGGGGCCCAATGAGCAGTTCTTC.